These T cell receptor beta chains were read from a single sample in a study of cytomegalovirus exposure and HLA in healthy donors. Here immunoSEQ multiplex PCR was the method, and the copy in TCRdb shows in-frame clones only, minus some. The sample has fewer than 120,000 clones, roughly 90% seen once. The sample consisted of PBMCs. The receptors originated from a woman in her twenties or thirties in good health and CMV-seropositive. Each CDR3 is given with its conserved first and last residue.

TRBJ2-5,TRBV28,CASQITGETQYF
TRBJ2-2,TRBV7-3,CASSSLAGTGELFF
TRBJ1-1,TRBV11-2,CASSFNRGNTEAFF
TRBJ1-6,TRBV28,CASEQGRTPLHF
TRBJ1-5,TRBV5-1,CASSPGTGRNQPQHF
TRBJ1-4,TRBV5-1,CASSLGSGSGLEKLFF
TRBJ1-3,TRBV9,CASTGSGFSGNTIYF
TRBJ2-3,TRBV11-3,CASSLGDRGGSTDTQYF
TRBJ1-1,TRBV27,CASSLTPRAHEAFF
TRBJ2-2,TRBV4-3,CASSYSGPNTGELFF
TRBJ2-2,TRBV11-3,CASSYPRGCAWLFF
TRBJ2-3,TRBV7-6,CASSSGMRNIF
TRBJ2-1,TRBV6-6,CASSNGPGAGDEQFF
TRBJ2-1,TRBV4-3,CASSQDRGNPSSYNEQFF
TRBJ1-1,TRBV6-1,CASSEGAGVRNTEAFF
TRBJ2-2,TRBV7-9,CASSLQPTGDTGELFF
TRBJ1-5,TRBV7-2,CASSEVPGFGNQPQHF
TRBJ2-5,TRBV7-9,CASSAPGQQETQYF
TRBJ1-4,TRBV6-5,CASSYSGTGDEKLFF
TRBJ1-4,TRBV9,CASSVGASNEKLFF
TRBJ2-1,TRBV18,CASSPGTGQYNEQFF
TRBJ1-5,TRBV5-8,CASSSAGGQPQHF
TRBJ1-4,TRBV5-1,CASSLAPRGDEKLFF
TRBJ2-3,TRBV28,CASSRRLGGTDTQYF
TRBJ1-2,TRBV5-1,CASSLDDLTEIYGYTF
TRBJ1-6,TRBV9,CASSELQGASPLHF
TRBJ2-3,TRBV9,CASSVAWGTSGSLNTQYF
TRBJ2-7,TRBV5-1,CASSLVASSYEQYF
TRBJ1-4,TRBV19,CASSIYGRRPSEKLFF
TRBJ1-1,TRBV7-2,CASRPTRTGGQGTEAFF
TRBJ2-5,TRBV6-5,CASSYTGGGSETQYF
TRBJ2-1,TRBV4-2,CASSQVSATRDNNEQFF